A selection of T cell receptor beta chains follows, all from one sample in a study of cytomegalovirus exposure and HLA in healthy donors. This table comes from immunoSEQ multiplex PCR, and its TCRdb copy is limited to in-frame clones, with some not included. The sample holds around 190,000 clones, about 83% seen once. The sample taken for sequencing was PBMCs. Receptors originate from a female donor in good health and CMV-seronegative. Both conserved end residues are trimmed from each CDR3.

CDR3 protein,V gene,J gene,CDR3 length
ASSQAGRTGTGNTIY,TRBV4-2,TRBJ1-3,15
SVDLQRSTDTQY,TRBV29-1,TRBJ2-3,12
ASSAGPTGYYEQY,TRBV19,TRBJ2-7,13
ASSQPSPYGYT,TRBV23-1,TRBJ1-2,11
ASSFGTGNLGEQY,TRBV7-2,TRBJ2-7,13
ASSLGGLEGGELF,TRBV5-1,TRBJ2-2,13
ASSSNQPQH,TRBV6-5,TRBJ1-5,9
ASRIGAANEQF,TRBV5-8,TRBJ2-1,11
ASSYGQGLNYGYT,TRBV6-5,TRBJ1-2,13
ASSQTYEQY,TRBV2,TRBJ2-7,9
ASSSGLAAYEQF,TRBV7-9,TRBJ2-1,12
ASSQEEGVNTEAF,TRBV4-2,TRBJ1-1,13
SVEEGGGQKGGLF,TRBV29-1,TRBJ2-2,13
ASSSPRGLYNEQF,TRBV7-2,TRBJ2-1,13
ASSSPGRGGSYGYT,TRBV27,TRBJ1-2,14
ATGRGDRVGITGELF,TRBV19,TRBJ2-2,15
ATSRVEDIQY,TRBV15,TRBJ2-4,10
ASSLGQGSGY,TRBV28,TRBJ2-5,10
ASSQVDGQVSYEQY,TRBV4-1,TRBJ2-7,14
ASGLVHFSGGYEQY,TRBV12-5,TRBJ2-7,14
ASNTDSPYSGANVLT,TRBV28,TRBJ2-6,15